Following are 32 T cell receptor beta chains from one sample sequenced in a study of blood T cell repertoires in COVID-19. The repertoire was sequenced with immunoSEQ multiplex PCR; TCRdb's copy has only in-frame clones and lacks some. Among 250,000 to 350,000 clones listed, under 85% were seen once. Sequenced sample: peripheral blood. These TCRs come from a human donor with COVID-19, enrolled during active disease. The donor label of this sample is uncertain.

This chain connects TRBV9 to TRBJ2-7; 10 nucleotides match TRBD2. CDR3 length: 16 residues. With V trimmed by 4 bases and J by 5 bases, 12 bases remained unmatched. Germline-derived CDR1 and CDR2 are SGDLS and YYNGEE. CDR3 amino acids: CASSLGGAGGSDEQYF. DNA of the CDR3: TGTGCCAGCAGCTTGGGGGGAGCGGGAGGGTCCGACGAGCAGTACTTC. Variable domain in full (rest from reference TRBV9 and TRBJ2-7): DSGVTQTPKHLITATGQRVTLRCSPRSGDLSVYWYQQSLDQGLQFLIQYYNGEERAKGNILERFSAQQFPDLHSELNLSSLELGDSALYFCASSLGGAGGSDEQYFGPGTRLTVT.

The CDR3 loop reads CASRADRAVTGELFF. CDR3 DNA sequence: TGTGCCAGCAGGGCTGACAGGGCGGTCACCGGGGAGCTGTTTTTT. V usage is TRBV2 and J usage is TRBJ2-2; 7 nucleotides line up with TRBD1. The V gene's germline CDR1 is SNHLY and CDR2 FYNNEI. V trimming: 6 bases; J trimming: 4 bases; junction bases outside the gene matches: 8. This CDR3 is 15 amino acids long.

CDR3 sequence reads: CASSPGGRRTEAFF. DNA of the CDR3: TGTGCCAGCAGCCCAGGGGGGAGAAGGACTGAAGCTTTCTTT. V and J are TRBV9 and TRBJ1-1; TRBD1 matches 7 bases. Germline assignment: CDR1 SGDLS and CDR2 YYNGEE. The CDR3 totals 14 residues. V shed 4 bases and J 5 bases; nucleotides not matched to a gene: 8.

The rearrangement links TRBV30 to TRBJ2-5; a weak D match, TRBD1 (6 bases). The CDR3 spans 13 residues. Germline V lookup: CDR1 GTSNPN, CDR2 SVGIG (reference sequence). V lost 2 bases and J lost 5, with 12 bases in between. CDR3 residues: CAWSPGVFETQYF. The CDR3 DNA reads TGTGCCTGGAGTCCAGGGGTATTTGAGACCCAGTACTTC.

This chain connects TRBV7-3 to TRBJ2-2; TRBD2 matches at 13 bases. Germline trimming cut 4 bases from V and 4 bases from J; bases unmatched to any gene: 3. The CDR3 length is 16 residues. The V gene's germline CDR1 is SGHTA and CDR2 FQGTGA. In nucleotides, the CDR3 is TGTGCCAGCAGCTCCGGACTAGCGGGAGCCACCGGGGAGCTGTTTTTT. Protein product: CASSSGLAGATGELFF.

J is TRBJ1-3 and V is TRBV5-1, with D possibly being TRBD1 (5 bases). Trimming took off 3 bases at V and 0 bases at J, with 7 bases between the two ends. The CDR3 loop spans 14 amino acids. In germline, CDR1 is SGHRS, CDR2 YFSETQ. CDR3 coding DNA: TGCGCCAGCAGCTATGACAGCTCTGGAAACACCATATATTTT. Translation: CASSYDSSGNTIYF. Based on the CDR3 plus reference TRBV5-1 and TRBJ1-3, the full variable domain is KAGVTQTPRYLIKTRGQQVTLSCSPISGHRSVSWYQQTPGQGLQFLFEYFSETQRNKGNFPGRFSGRQFSNSRSEMNVSTLELGDSALYLCASSYDSSGNTIYFGEGSWLTVV.

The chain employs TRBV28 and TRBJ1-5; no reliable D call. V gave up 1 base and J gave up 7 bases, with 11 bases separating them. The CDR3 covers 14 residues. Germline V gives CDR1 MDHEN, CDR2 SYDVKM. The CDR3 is CASSLSLAGQPQHF. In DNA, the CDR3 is TGTGCCAGCAGTTTATCCCTTGCGGGACAGCCCCAGCATTTT.

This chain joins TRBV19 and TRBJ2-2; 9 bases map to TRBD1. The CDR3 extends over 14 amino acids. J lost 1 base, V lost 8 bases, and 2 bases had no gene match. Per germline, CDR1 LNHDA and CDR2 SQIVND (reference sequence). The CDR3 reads CASGQGLNTGELFF. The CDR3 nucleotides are TGTGCCAGTGGACAGGGGCTGAACACCGGGGAGCTGTTTTTT.

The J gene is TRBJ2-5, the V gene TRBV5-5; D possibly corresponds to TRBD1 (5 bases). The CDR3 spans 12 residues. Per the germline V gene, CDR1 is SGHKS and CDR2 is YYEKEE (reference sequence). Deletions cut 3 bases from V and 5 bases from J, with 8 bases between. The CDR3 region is CASSWGVETQYF. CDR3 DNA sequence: TGTGCCAGCAGCTGGGGCGTGGAGACCCAGTACTTC.

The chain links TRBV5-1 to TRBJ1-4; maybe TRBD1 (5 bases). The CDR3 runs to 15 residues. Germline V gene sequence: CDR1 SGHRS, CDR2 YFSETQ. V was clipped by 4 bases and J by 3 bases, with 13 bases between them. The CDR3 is CASSLEGRANEKLFF. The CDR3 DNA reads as TGCGCCAGCAGCCTGGAGGGCAGGGCTAATGAAAAACTGTTTTTT.

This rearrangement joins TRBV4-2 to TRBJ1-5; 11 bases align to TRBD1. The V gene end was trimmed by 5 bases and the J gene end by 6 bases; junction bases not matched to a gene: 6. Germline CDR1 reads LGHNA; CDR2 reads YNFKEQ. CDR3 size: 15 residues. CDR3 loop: CASSSGQGARQPQHF. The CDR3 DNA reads TGTGCCAGCAGCTCTGGACAGGGGGCTCGTCAGCCCCAGCATTTT.

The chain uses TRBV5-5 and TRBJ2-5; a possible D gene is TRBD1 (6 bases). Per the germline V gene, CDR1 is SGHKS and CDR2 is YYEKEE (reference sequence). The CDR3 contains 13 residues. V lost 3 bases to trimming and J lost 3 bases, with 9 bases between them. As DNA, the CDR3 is TGTGCCAGCAGCTCCTGGACAGAAGAGACCCAGTACTTC. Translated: CASSSWTEETQYF. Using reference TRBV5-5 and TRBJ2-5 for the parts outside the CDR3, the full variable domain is DAGVTQSPTHLIKTRGQQVTLRCSPISGHKSVSWYQQVLGQGPQFIFQYYEKEERGRGNFPDRFSARQFPNYSSELNVNALLLGDSALYLCASSSWTEETQYFGPGTRLLVL.

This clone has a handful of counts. The CDR3 bases are TGCAGCGTTGTAGCCCAGGGAGGGAACACCATATATTTT. This codes for CSVVAQGGNTIYF. This rearrangement joins TRBV29-1 to TRBJ1-3; weak D call: TRBD1 (5 bases). The CDR3 totals 13 residues. Between the trimmed V and J ends, which lost 4 bases and 7 bases, there was a span of 14 bases. From germline, CDR1 is SQVTM and CDR2 ANQGSEA.

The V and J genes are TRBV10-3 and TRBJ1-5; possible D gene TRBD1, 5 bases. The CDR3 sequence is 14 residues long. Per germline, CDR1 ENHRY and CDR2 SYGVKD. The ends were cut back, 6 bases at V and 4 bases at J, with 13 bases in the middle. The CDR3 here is CAISPAQGNQPQHF. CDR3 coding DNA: TGTGCCATCAGCCCTGCCCAGGGTAATCAGCCCCAGCATTTT.

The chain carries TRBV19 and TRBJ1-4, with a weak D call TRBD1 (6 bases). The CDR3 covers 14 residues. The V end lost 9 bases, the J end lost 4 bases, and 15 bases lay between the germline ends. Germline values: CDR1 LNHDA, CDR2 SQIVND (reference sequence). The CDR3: CASTPGTYNEKLFF. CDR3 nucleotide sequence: TGTGCCAGCACTCCCGGGACATATAATGAAAAACTGTTTTTT.

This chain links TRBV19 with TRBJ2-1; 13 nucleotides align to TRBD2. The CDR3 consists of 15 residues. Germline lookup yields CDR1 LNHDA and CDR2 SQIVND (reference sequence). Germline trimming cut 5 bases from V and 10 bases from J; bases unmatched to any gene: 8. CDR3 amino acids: CASSPGLAGALEQFF. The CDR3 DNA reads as TGTGCCAGTAGTCCAGGACTAGCGGGAGCCCTAGAGCAGTTCTTC.

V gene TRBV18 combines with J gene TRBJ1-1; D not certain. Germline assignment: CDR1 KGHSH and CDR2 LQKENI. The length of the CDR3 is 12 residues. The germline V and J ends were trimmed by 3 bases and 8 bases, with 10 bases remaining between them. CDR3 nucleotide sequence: TGTGCCAGCTCACCCTCGGGGAGAGAAGCTTTCTTT. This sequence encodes CASSPSGREAFF. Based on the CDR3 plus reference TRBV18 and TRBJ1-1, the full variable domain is NAGVMQNPRHLVRRRGQEARLRCSPMKGHSHVYWYRQLPEEGLKFMVYLQKENIIDESGMPKERFSAEFPKEGPSILRIQQVVRGDSAAYFCASSPSGREAFFGQGTRLTVV.

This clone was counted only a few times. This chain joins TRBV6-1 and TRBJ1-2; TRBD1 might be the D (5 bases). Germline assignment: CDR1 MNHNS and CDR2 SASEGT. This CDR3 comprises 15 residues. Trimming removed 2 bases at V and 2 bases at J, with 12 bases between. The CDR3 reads CASSERRGPNYGYTF. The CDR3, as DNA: TGTGCCAGCAGTGAAAGGCGGGGCCCCAACTATGGCTACACCTTC.

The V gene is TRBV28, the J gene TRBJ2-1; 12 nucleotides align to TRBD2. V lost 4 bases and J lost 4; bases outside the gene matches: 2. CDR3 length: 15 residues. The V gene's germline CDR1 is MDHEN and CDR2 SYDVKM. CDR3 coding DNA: TGTGCCAGCAGTTCTAGCGGGGGGGGGTACAATGAGCAGTTCTTC. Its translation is CASSSSGGGYNEQFF. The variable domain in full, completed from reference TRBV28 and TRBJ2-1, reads DVKVTQSSRYLVKRTGEKVFLECVQDMDHENMFWYRQDPGLGLRLIYFSYDVKMKEKGDIPEGYSVSREKKERFSLILESASTNQTSMYLCASSSSGGGYNEQFFGPGTRLTVL.

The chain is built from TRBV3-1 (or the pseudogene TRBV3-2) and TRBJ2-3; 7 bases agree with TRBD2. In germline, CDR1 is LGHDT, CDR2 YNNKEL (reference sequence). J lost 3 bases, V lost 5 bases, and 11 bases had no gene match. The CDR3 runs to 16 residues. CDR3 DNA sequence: TGTGCCAGCAGCGAAGCGGCGGGAGCGGCGACAGATACGCAGTATTTT. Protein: CASSEAAGAATDTQYF.

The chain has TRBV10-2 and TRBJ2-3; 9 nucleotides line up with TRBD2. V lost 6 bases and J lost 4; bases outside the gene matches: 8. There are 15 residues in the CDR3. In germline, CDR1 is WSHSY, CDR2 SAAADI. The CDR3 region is CASRRGLASADTQYF. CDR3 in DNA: TGCGCCAGCAGACGCGGACTAGCGTCTGCAGATACGCAGTATTTT.

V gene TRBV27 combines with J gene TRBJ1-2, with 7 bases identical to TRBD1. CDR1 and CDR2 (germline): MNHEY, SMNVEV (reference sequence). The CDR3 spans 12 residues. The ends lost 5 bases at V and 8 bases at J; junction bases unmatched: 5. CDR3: CASSATGLGYTF. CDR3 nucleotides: TGTGCCAGCAGTGCGACAGGGCTAGGCTACACCTTC.

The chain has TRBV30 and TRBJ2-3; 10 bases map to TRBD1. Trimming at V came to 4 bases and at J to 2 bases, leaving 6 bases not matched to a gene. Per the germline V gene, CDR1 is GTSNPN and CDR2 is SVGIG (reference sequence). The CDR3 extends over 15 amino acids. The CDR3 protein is CAWTRTGGPTDTQYF. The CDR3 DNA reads TGTGCCTGGACCCGGACAGGGGGTCCCACAGATACGCAGTATTTT.

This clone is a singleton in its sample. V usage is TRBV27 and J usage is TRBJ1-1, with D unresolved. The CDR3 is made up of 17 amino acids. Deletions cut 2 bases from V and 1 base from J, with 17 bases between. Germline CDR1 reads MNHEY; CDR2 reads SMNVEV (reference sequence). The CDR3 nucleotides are TGTGCCAGCAGTTTAGATATTCCCTGGAGGGAGAACACTGAAGCTTTCTTT. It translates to CASSLDIPWRENTEAFF.

CDR3 amino acids: CASSLAVAYEQYF. The CDR3, as DNA: TGTGCCAGCAGCTTAGCCGTAGCCTACGAGCAGTACTTC. This chain joins TRBV7-9 and TRBJ2-7; unclear D gene. With 0 bases removed from V and 2 bases from J, the gap between germline ends came to 5 bases. The CDR3 loop spans 13 amino acids. Germline V gene data show CDR1 as SEHNR and CDR2 as FQNEAQ (reference sequence).

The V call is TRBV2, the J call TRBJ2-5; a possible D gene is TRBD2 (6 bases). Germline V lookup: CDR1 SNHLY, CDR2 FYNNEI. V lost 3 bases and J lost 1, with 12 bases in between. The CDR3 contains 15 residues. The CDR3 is CASSDELAIQETQYF. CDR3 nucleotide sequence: TGTGCCAGCAGTGATGAACTAGCCATCCAAGAGACCCAGTACTTC.

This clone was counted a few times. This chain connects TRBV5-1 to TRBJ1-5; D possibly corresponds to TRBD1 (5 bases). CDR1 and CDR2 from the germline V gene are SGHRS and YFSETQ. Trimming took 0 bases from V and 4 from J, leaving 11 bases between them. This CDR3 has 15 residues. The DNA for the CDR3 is TGCGCCAGCAGCTTGGACCCAGGGCGGAATCAGCCCCAGCATTTT. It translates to CASSLDPGRNQPQHF.

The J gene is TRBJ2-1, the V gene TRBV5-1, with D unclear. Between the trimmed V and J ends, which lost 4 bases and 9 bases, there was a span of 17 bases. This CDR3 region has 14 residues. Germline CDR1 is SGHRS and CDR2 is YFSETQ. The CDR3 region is CASSPPVGSSEQFF. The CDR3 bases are TGCGCCAGCAGCCCCCCGGTAGGTAGCAGTGAGCAGTTCTTC.

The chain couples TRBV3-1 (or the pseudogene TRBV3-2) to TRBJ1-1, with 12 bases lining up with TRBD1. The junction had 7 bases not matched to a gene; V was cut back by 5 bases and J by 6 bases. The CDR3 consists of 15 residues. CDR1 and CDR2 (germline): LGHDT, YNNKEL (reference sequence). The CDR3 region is CASSAPGQGAAEAFF. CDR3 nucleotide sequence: TGTGCCAGCAGCGCACCGGGACAGGGGGCAGCTGAAGCTTTCTTT.

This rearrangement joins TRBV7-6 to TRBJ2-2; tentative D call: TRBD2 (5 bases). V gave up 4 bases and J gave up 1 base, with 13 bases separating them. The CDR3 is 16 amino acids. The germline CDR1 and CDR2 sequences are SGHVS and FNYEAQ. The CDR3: CASSSSPTVNTGELFF. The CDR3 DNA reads TGTGCCAGCAGCTCTAGCCCGACTGTGAACACCGGGGAGCTGTTTTTT.

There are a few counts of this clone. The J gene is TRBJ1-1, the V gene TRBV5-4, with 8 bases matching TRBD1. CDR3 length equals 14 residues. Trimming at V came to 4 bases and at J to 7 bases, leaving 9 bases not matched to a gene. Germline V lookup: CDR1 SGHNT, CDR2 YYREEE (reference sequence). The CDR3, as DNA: TGTGCCAGCAGCAGAAACAGGGGGATCGTTGAAGCTTTCTTT. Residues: CASSRNRGIVEAFF.

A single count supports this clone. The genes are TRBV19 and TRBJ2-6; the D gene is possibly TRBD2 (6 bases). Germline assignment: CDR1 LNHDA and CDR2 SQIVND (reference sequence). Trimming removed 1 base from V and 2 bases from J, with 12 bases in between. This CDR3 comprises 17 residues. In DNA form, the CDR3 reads TGTGCCAGTAGTATAGTTCGTGGAGGGGCTGGGGCCAACGTCCTGACTTTC. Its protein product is CASSIVRGGAGANVLTF.